Listed here are 31 T cell receptor beta chains from one sample, sequenced in a study of regulatory T cells in long-lasting Graves disease (dated by TCRdb to the early 2020s). Library preparation employed multiplex PCR. Instrument used: Illumina HiSeq 4000. CDR3 regions were amplified by Arm-PCR with iRepertoire HTBI primers to construct TCR beta libraries. TCRdb reanalyzed the raw reads on its own, using fastp at Q25 for trimming and MiXCR for clone calling, and kept in-frame beta chains. Every CDR3 protein is listed once, alongside the most common genes and DNA of its rows. A total of roughly 530,000 distinct CDR3 sequences appear in this sample, around 15% of them only once. In total, the top ten clones hold around 25% of the sample. The label giving this sample's time point can be read as: newly diagnosed GD, antithyroid drugs for less than 3 months. For both TCR sequencing and RNA sequencing, RNA was extracted from PBMCs in TRIzol.

These data were likewise used in another study, on T cells in Graves' hyperthyroidism and ophthalmopathy.

The material was peripheral blood mononuclear cells (PBMCs), obtained at new diagnosis, from a patient treated with antithyroid drugs. The receptors here all came from a woman aged 35 to 59 with Graves disease. Donor details come from another sample of the same person, matched by shared clones.

This clonotype was seen a few times. The chain recombines TRBV4-1 with TRBJ1-2, with D hard to call. The CDR3 is made up of 15 amino acids. V was cut by 0 bases and J by 4 bases, with 12 bases left in between. Germline lookup yields CDR1 MGHRA and CDR2 YSYEKL. In DNA form, the CDR3 reads TGCGCCAGCAGCCAAGAGGCGGGGTTGGCCTATGGCTACACCTTC. This translates into CASSQEAGLAYGYTF.

The rearrangement links TRBV7-3 to TRBJ1-2, with 7 bases that match TRBD1. Germline trimming cut 3 bases from V and 1 base from J; bases unmatched to any gene: 5. The germline gives CDR1 SGHTA, CDR2 FQGTGA. This CDR3 contains 15 residues. This CDR3 reads CASSLAGTDNYGYTF. For the CDR3, the DNA is TGTGCCAGCAGCTTGGCCGGGACAGATAACTATGGCTACACCTTC.

The chain employs TRBV6-2 or TRBV6-3 and TRBJ2-7, with TRBD2 identical over 8 bases. Trimming at V came to 6 bases and at J to 0 bases, leaving 10 bases not matched to a gene. Per the germline V gene, CDR1 is MNHEY and CDR2 is SVGEGT. This CDR3 spans 16 amino acids. Here the CDR3 DNA reads TGTGCCAGCAGCTTAGGGCCTAGCGGGCGCTCCTACGAGCAGTACTTC. Translated: CASSLGPSGRSYEQYF.

The chain is built from TRBV2 and TRBJ2-1; no reliable D call. V was cut by 6 bases and J by 8 bases, with 8 bases left in between. CDR3 length: 11 residues. Germline lookup yields CDR1 SNHLY and CDR2 FYNNEI. The CDR3 here is CASSRWDEQFF. The CDR3 region has the DNA TGTGCCAGCAGCAGGTGGGATGAGCAGTTCTTC. Using reference TRBV2 and TRBJ2-1 for the parts outside the CDR3, the full variable domain is EPEVTQTPSHQVTQMGQEVILRCVPISNHLYFYWYRQILGQKVEFLVSFYNNEISEKSEIFDDQFSVERPDGSNFTLKIRSTKLEDSAMYFCASSRWDEQFFGPGTRLTVL.

About this clonotype itself: A much larger clonotype is one base distant, so this may be a read error. V and J are TRBV7-6 and TRBJ2-7; 7 nucleotides agree with TRBD1. The CDR3 loop spans 14 amino acids. Germline-derived CDR1 and CDR2 are SGHVS and FNYEAQ. The chain's CDR3 is CASSRGFGQDERYF. The CDR3 region has the DNA TGTGCCAGCAGCAGAGGATTCGGACAGGACGAGCGGTACTTC.

The rearrangement links TRBV25-1 to TRBJ1-1; maybe TRBD1 (5 bases). The V end was cut by 1 base, the J end by 4 bases, with 10 bases between. The CDR3 runs to 14 residues. Per germline, CDR1 MGHDK and CDR2 SYGVNS. The CDR3 loop is CASSESGVGTEAFF. CDR3 in DNA: TGTGCCAGCAGTGAATCGGGGGTGGGCACTGAAGCTTTCTTT.

Worth noting for this clonotype: This sequence may be a read error, since a much larger clone differs from it by one base. The chain has TRBV2 and TRBJ2-7; the D call may be TRBD1 or TRBD2 (5 bases each). CDR3 length: 12 amino acids. Per germline, CDR1 SNHLY and CDR2 FYNNEI. V was cut by 6 bases and J by 9 bases, with 15 bases left in between. CDR3 loop: CASSAGQSGQYF. The DNA for the CDR3 is TGTGCCAGCAGCGCAGGGCAGAGCGGGCAGTACTTC.

This clonotype was observed many times. The chain uses TRBV28 and TRBJ2-7; D ambiguous. The CDR3 runs to 13 residues. V was pared by 3 bases and J by 2 bases, with 8 bases between. Germline CDR1 and CDR2: MDHEN and SYDVKM. The CDR3 sequence is CASSFDTTYEQYF. For the CDR3, the DNA is TGTGCCAGCAGTTTCGATACAACCTACGAGCAGTACTTC.

This clonotype was seen ten or more times. V is TRBV5-6 and J is TRBJ2-2; no reliable D call. Germline CDR1 is SGHDT and CDR2 is YYEEEE. The CDR3 loop spans 16 amino acids. V lost 1 base, J lost 5 bases, and 15 bases lay in between. This chain's CDR3 is CASSLWLWVRTGELFF. The CDR3, as DNA: TGTGCCAGCAGCTTGTGGCTTTGGGTGAGAACCGGGGAGCTGTTTTTT.

This clonotype appeared many times. The CDR3 is CASSLTGQGEYEQYF. DNA for the CDR3: TGTGCCAGCAGCCTCACAGGACAGGGGGAATACGAGCAGTACTTC. The chain is built from TRBV7-2 and TRBJ2-7; TRBD1 aligns across 10 bases. The CDR3 has 15 amino acids. Germline CDR1 and CDR2: SGHTA and FQGNSA. V shed 5 bases, J shed 4 bases, and the junction held 8 bases outside the gene matches.

This clonotype was recorded at least ten times. The chain joins TRBV2 to TRBJ1-4, with 7 bases fitting TRBD1. The germline gives CDR1 SNHLY, CDR2 FYNNEI. Losses at the gene ends were 6 bases for V and 8 bases for J; bases not matched to a gene: 9. The CDR3 contains 14 residues. This CDR3 reads CASSLLTGREKLFF. CDR3 sequence (DNA): TGTGCCAGCAGCCTCCTGACAGGGAGGGAAAAACTGTTTTTT.

This clonotype has more than one count but fewer than ten. The V and J genes are TRBV24-1 and TRBJ2-3; D might be TRBD2 (5 bases). The CDR3 is made up of 13 amino acids. V was trimmed by 2 bases and J by 5 bases, leaving 7 bases between them. Germline CDR1 is KGHDR and CDR2 is SFDVKD. CDR3 coding DNA: TGTGCCACCAGTGATTCGGGGTTAGATACGCAGTATTTT. Amino acids: CATSDSGLDTQYF.

This clonotype has a count of ten or more. V is TRBV12-3 or TRBV12-4 and J is TRBJ2-7; 10 nucleotides align to TRBD1. CDR3 length equals 13 residues. V was clipped by 6 bases and J by 7 bases; unmatched bases: 6. The DNA for the CDR3 is TGTGCCAGCAGCCGGGACAGGGGTATGGAGCAGTACTTC. This sequence encodes CASSRDRGMEQYF.

This clonotype was observed many times. The chain recombines TRBV12-3 or TRBV12-4 with TRBJ1-5; D gene ambiguous. Trimming shortened V by 2 bases and J by 3 bases, and 8 bases separated the two germline ends. This CDR3 comprises 14 residues. The CDR3 loop reads CASSLKGYNQPQHF. The CDR3, as DNA: TGTGCCAGCAGTTTAAAAGGGTACAATCAGCCCCAGCATTTT.

This clonotype was counted many times. The CDR3 bases are TGTGCCAGCAGTGTGCGTGGCGGCTCGAACACTGAAGCTTTCTTT. Amino acid sequence: CASSVRGGSNTEAFF. V gene TRBV2 combines with J gene TRBJ1-1; D call uncertain. CDR1 is SNHLY, CDR2 FYNNEI, per germline. Trimming took off 4 bases at V and 1 base at J, with 13 bases between the two ends. This CDR3 comprises 15 residues. The full variable domain, rest sourced from reference TRBV2 and TRBJ1-1, is EPEVTQTPSHQVTQMGQEVILRCVPISNHLYFYWYRQILGQKVEFLVSFYNNEISEKSEIFDDQFSVERPDGSNFTLKIRSTKLEDSAMYFCASSVRGGSNTEAFFGQGTRLTVV.

This sequence joins TRBV7-2 and TRBJ2-4; no firm D call. Trimming pared 1 base from V and 1 base from J, leaving 8 bases between. Germline V gene data show CDR1 as SGHTA and CDR2 as FQGNSA. This CDR3 region has 15 residues. In DNA form, the CDR3 reads TGTGCCAGCAGCTTAGTAGGGTCGGCCAAAAACATTCAGTACTTC. Amino acids: CASSLVGSAKNIQYF.

In its sample, this clonotype was seen a few times. The CDR3 protein is CASSSQGPGTKLFF. CDR3 in DNA: TGTGCCAGCAGCTCTCAAGGACCCGGTACTAAACTGTTTTTT. J is TRBJ1-4 and V is TRBV7-3, with D uncertain. CDR1 is SGHTA and CDR2 is FQGTGA in the germline V gene. The CDR3 is made up of 14 amino acids. The V end was cut by 4 bases, the J end by 11 bases, with 17 bases between.

The chain combines TRBV9 with TRBJ2-3; 10 nucleotides match TRBD2. Trimming took 2 bases from V and 3 from J; bases not matched to a gene: 3. Germline V CDR1 and CDR2: SGDLS, YYNGEE. The CDR3 is 15 amino acids. The CDR3 here is CASSVSGGSTDTQYF. The CDR3 DNA follows: TGTGCCAGCAGCGTTAGCGGGGGGTCTACAGATACGCAGTATTTT. The variable domain in full, with the rest retrieved from reference TRBV9 and TRBJ2-3, is DSGVTQTPKHLITATGQRVTLRCSPRSGDLSVYWYQQSLDQGLQFLIQYYNGEERAKGNILERFSAQQFPDLHSELNLSSLELGDSALYFCASSVSGGSTDTQYFGPGTRLTVL.

This clonotype was detected once. The chain carries TRBV4-1 and TRBJ2-1; 7 nucleotides match TRBD1. Trimming at V came to 4 bases and at J to 3 bases, leaving 3 bases not matched to a gene. This CDR3 is built from 14 residues. Germline V gene sequence: CDR1 MGHRA, CDR2 YSYEKL. Here the CDR3 DNA reads TGCGCCAGCAGCCCTTGGACAGGCTACAATGAGCAGTTCTTC. This codes for CASSPWTGYNEQFF.

The rearrangement joins TRBV19 to TRBJ2-1, with 12 positions matching TRBD2. This CDR3 region has 15 residues. With V trimmed by 6 bases and J by 9 bases, 9 bases remained unmatched. Germline values: CDR1 LNHDA, CDR2 SQIVND (reference sequence). The CDR3 nucleotides are TGTGCCAGTAGCCCACTGGGACTAGCGGGTATTGAGCAGTTCTTC. Residues: CASSPLGLAGIEQFF.

This clonotype was counted a single time. The rearrangement links TRBV29-1 to TRBJ2-7; D perhaps matches TRBD2 (5 bases). This CDR3 has 11 amino acids. Trimming cost V 5 bases and J 1 base, with 6 bases left between them. CDR1 is SQVTM, CDR2 ANQGSEA, per germline. The CDR3 DNA sequence: TGCAGCGTTAGGGAGTCCTACGAGCAGTACTTC. Its translation: CSVRESYEQYF.

The gene calls are TRBV7-6 and TRBJ1-3, with D tentatively TRBD1 (6 bases). Germline lookup yields CDR1 SGHVS and CDR2 FNYEAQ. CDR3 length: 12 amino acids. V lost 5 bases to trimming and J lost 11 bases, with 13 bases between them. Here the CDR3 DNA reads TGTGCCAGCAGCCCCGACCGGGGGCCCATATATTTT. Its translation is CASSPDRGPIYF.

V usage is TRBV13 and J usage is TRBJ2-6; TRBD1 matches at 7 bases. Germline-derived CDR1 and CDR2 are PRHDT and FYEKMQ (reference sequence). CDR3 length: 18 amino acids. Trimming cost V 4 bases and J 0 bases; bases outside gene matches: 9. The DNA for the CDR3 is TGTGCCAGCAGCTCCCGGGACAGACACTTCTCTGGGGCCAACGTCCTGACTTTC. Encoded protein: CASSSRDRHFSGANVLTF.

This chain's CDR3 is CASAQGRGEQYF. The CDR3 DNA is TGTGCCAGTGCACAGGGGCGCGGCGAGCAGTACTTC. The chain carries TRBV19 and TRBJ2-7; 7 bases agree with TRBD1. The CDR3 extends over 12 amino acids. CDR1 is LNHDA, CDR2 SQIVND, per germline (reference sequence). J was trimmed by 6 bases and V by 8 bases; bases with no gene match: 7.

This clonotype was seen many times. The V and J genes are TRBV12-3 or TRBV12-4 and TRBJ1-4, with TRBD1 identical over 7 bases. The CDR3 is made up of 16 amino acids. With V trimmed by 5 bases and J by 6 bases, 12 bases remained unmatched. CDR3 nucleotide sequence: TGTGCCAGCAGTCCGCGGACAGGTTTTGAGCATGAAAAACTGTTTTTT. This codes for CASSPRTGFEHEKLFF.

This clonotype was counted many times. The chain carries TRBV11-2 and TRBJ2-7; 9 bases align to TRBD1. Germline-derived CDR1 and CDR2 are SGHAT and FQNNGV. The V gene end was trimmed by 1 base and the J gene end by 3 bases; junction bases not matched to a gene: 4. This CDR3 is built from 15 residues. The CDR3 sequence: CASSLVPTGGYEQYF. The CDR3 DNA reads as TGTGCCAGCAGCTTAGTCCCGACAGGGGGCTACGAGCAGTACTTC.

This chain connects TRBV19 to TRBJ1-3; D ambiguous. Trimming took off 7 bases at V and 0 bases at J, with 7 bases between the two ends. CDR3 length: 13 amino acids. The germline CDR1 and CDR2 sequences are LNHDA and SQIVND (reference sequence). The CDR3 loop is CASTTASGNTIYF. DNA for the CDR3: TGTGCCAGTACTACAGCCTCTGGAAACACCATATATTTT.

This clonotype was observed many times. This chain joins TRBV28 and TRBJ2-7, with D hard to call. Trimming cost V 1 base and J 6 bases, with 4 bases left between them. Germline V gene lookup returns CDR1 MDHEN and CDR2 SYDVKM. The CDR3 runs to 11 residues. The CDR3 loop reads CASSLSVEQYF. In DNA, the CDR3 is TGTGCCAGCAGTTTATCGGTCGAGCAGTACTTC.

There are many counts of this clonotype. The chain is built from TRBV11-2 and TRBJ2-5, with TRBD2 identical over 7 bases. Trimming removed 5 bases from V and 4 bases from J; junction bases left unmatched: 10. The CDR3 runs to 15 residues. Germline V lookup: CDR1 SGHAT, CDR2 FQNNGV. CDR3 bases: TGTGCCAGCAGCCGGCGGGGGATATTGAGAGAGACCCAGTACTTC. Amino acids: CASSRRGILRETQYF.

This clonotype was seen at least ten times. V gene TRBV2 combines with J gene TRBJ1-4; perhaps TRBD1 as D (5 bases). The germline V gene has CDR1 SNHLY and CDR2 FYNNEI. CDR3 size: 16 residues. V lost 5 bases to trimming and J lost 2 bases, with 15 bases between them. The CDR3 DNA reads as TGTGCCAGCAGTCGGAATTGGGGGGAGACTAATGAAAAACTGTTTTTT. This sequence encodes CASSRNWGETNEKLFF.

A few counts support this clonotype. The V and J genes are TRBV15 and TRBJ1-4; 7 positions match TRBD1. After removal of 0 bases from V and 7 bases from J, the junction contained 8 bases not matched to a gene. CDR1 is LNHNV, CDR2 YYDKDF, per germline (reference sequence). The CDR3 is 16 residues long. CDR3 bases: TGTGCCACCAGCAGAGATGGGACAGTCATTGGTGAAAAACTGTTTTTT. Translation: CATSRDGTVIGEKLFF. Full variable domain (missing parts from reference TRBV15 and TRBJ1-4): DAMVIQNPRYQVTQFGKPVTLSCSQTLNHNVMYWYQQKSSQAPKLLFHYYDKDFNNEADTPDNFQSRRPNTSFCFLDIRSPGLGDTAMYLCATSRDGTVIGEKLFFGSGTQLSVL.